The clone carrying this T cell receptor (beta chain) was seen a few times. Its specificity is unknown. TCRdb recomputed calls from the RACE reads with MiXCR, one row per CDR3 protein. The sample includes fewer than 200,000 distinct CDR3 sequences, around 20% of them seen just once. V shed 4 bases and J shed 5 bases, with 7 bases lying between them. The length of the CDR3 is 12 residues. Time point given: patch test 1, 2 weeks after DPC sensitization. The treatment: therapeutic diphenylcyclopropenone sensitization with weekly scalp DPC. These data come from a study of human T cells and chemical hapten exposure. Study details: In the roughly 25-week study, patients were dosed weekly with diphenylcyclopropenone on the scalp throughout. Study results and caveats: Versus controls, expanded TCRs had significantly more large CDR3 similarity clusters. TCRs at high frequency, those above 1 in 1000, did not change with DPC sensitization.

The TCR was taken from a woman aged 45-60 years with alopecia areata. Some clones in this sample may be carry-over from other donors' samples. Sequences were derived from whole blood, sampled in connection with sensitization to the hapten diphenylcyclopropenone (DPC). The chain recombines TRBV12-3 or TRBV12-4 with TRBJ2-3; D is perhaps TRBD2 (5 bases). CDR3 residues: CASSSGLDTQYF. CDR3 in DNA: TGTGCCAGCAGTTCTGGACTAGATACGCAGTATTTT.